The T cell receptor (beta chain) under discussion was sequenced for a study of CD8+ T cells in alopecia areata. Sequencing relied on a cDNA template that was reverse transcribed from extracted RNA. Here immunoSEQ multiplex PCR was the method, and the copy in TCRdb shows in-frame clones only, minus some. The sample holds about 250,000 clones, approximately 61% seen once. The TCR sequence derives from a human donor with alopecia areata. Here the sequenced sample was CD4+ T cells sorted from blood, taken at week 0.

CDR3 sequence: CASSQGRLVFTDTQYF. The CDR3 DNA is TGCGCCAGCAGCCAAGGTCGACTAGTCTTCACAGATACGCAGTATTTT. The V call is TRBV4-3, the J call TRBJ2-3; tentative D call: TRBD2 (6 bases). With 1 base removed from V and 2 bases from J, the gap between germline ends came to 13 bases. The CDR3 extends over 16 amino acids. The V gene's germline CDR1 is LGHNA and CDR2 YSLEER.